This TCR beta chain comes out of a study of T cell repertoires in cytomegalovirus infection. The wider study: Public TCR beta signatures indicated both CMV infection and matching HLA type.

TCRdb processed the reads anew with MiXCR; each CDR3 protein has one entry. The repertoire holds approximately 750,000 distinct CDR3 sequences, with 35% to 45% as singletons. Sequencing was carried out using PBMCs. The TCR sequence derives from a human donor in good health (CMV status not recorded). Some clones in this sample may be carry-over from other donors' samples.

The DNA for the CDR3 is TGCGCCAGCAGCTTGGAGACAGTGAACACTGAAGCTTTCTTT. Its translation is CASSLETVNTEAFF. The chain employs TRBV5-1 and TRBJ1-1, with D possibly being TRBD1 (5 bases). V lost 0 bases and J 0 bases, leaving 6 bases between the germline ends. Germline CDR1 SGHRS, CDR2 YFSETQ. CDR3 length: 14 amino acids.